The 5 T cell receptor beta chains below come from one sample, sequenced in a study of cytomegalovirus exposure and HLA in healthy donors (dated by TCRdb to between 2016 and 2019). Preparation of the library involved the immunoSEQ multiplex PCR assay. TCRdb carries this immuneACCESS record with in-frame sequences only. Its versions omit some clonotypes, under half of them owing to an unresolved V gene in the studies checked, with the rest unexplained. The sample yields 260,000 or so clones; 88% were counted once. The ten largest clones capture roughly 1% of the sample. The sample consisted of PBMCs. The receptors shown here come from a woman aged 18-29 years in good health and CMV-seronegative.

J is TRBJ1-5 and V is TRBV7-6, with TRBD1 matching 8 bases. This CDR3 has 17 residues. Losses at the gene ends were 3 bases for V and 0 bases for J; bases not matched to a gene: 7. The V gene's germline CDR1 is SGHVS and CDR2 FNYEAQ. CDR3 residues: CASSLTDREYSNQPQHF. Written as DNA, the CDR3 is TGTGCCAGCAGCTTGACGGACAGGGAGTATAGCAATCAGCCCCAGCATTTT.

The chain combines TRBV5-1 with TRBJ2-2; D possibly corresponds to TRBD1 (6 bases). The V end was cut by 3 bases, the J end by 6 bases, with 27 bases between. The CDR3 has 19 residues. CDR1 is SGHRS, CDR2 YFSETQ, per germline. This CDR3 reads CASSSSDRQNMLWAGELFF. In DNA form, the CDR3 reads TGCGCCAGCAGCTCATCCGACAGGCAAAACATGCTATGGGCCGGGGAGCTGTTTTTT.

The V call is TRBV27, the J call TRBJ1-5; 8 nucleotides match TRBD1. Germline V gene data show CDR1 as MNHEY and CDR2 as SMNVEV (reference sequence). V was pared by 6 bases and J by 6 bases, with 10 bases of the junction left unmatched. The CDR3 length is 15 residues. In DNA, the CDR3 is TGTGCCAGCAGACAGAGGGGACAGGTACTTCAGCCCCAGCATTTT. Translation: CASRQRGQVLQPQHF.

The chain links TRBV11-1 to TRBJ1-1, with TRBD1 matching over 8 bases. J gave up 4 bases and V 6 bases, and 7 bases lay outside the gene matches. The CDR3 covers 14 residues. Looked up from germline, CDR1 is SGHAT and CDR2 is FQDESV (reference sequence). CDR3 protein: CASSSRGRRTEAFF. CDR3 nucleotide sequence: TGTGCCAGCAGTTCCAGGGGGCGACGCACTGAAGCTTTCTTT.

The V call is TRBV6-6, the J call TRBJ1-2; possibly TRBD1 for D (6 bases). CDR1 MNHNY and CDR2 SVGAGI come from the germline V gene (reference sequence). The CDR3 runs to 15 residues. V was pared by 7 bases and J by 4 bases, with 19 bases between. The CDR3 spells CASIGTKDGLYGYTF. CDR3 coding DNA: TGTGCCAGCATAGGGACAAAGGATGGTCTCTATGGCTACACCTTC.